This is a list of T cell receptor beta chains from one sample in a study of beta chain features in type 1 diabetes. This table comes from immunoSEQ multiplex PCR, and its TCRdb copy is limited to in-frame clones, with some not included. The sample shows 160,000 or so clones, roughly 10% of them seen only once. The specimen sequenced was central memory CD4+ T cells from blood. The receptors shown here come from a young woman with type 1 diabetes. CDR3s include the opening cysteine and the closing phenylalanine or tryptophan. The D gene is left open where the match is weak. Clone size appears in some rows only: once, few, many, or a class for an expanded clone.

j_gene: TRBJ2-1; v_gene: TRBV14; abundance: NA; d_gene: TRBD2; CDR3nt: TGTGCCAGCAGCCAATCTAGCGGGGCCTACAATGAGCAGTTCTTC; CDR3aa: CASSQSSGAYNEQFF
j_gene: TRBJ1-2; v_gene: TRBV2; abundance: NA; d_gene: NA; CDR3nt: TGTGCCAGCAGGAGGGACACTAACTATGGCTACACCTTC; CDR3aa: CASRRDTNYGYTF
j_gene: TRBJ1-5; v_gene: TRBV30; abundance: NA; d_gene: NA; CDR3nt: TGTGCCTGGAACTCCGGGGGTAATCAGCCCCAGCATTTT; CDR3aa: CAWNSGGNQPQHF
j_gene: TRBJ2-4; v_gene: TRBV9; abundance: few; d_gene: TRBD2; CDR3nt: TGTGCCAGCTCCCTCGGCGGGGGGGCCAAAAACATTCAGTACTTC; CDR3aa: CASSLGGGAKNIQYF
j_gene: TRBJ1-2; v_gene: TRBV9; abundance: few; d_gene: TRBD1; CDR3nt: TGTGCCAGCAGCGTAGCTCCGGGACAGGATGGCTACACCTTC; CDR3aa: CASSVAPGQDGYTF
j_gene: TRBJ2-7; v_gene: TRBV6-6; abundance: NA; d_gene: TRBD2; CDR3nt: TGTGCCAGCAGTCTACTAGCGGGGGTATACGAGCAGTACTTC; CDR3aa: CASSLLAGVYEQYF
j_gene: TRBJ2-1; v_gene: TRBV28; abundance: NA; d_gene: NA; CDR3nt: TGTGCCAGCAGTGGACTATCCTACAATGAGCAGTTCTTC; CDR3aa: CASSGLSYNEQFF
j_gene: TRBJ1-4; v_gene: TRBV23-1; abundance: many; d_gene: NA; CDR3nt: TGCGCCAGCAGTCATAAGACAGTATTTAATGAAAAACTGTTTTTT; CDR3aa: CASSHKTVFNEKLFF
j_gene: TRBJ1-1; v_gene: TRBV2; abundance: NA; d_gene: NA; CDR3nt: TGTGCCAGCAGTGAAGAACAGCCAGCTCTCACTGAAGCTTTCTTT; CDR3aa: CASSEEQPALTEAFF
j_gene: TRBJ2-2; v_gene: TRBV4-1; abundance: few; d_gene: NA; CDR3nt: TGCGCCAGCAGCCAGGGGGGAGCGATGAACACCGGGGAGCTGTTTTTT; CDR3aa: CASSQGGAMNTGELFF
j_gene: TRBJ1-1; v_gene: TRBV18; abundance: NA; d_gene: NA; CDR3nt: TGTGCCAGCTCACCACCACTCGGTGACACTGAAGCTTTCTTT; CDR3aa: CASSPPLGDTEAFF
j_gene: TRBJ2-5; v_gene: TRBV18; abundance: few; d_gene: NA; CDR3nt: TGTGCCAGCTCAGAATCGGCGCTAGGAGAGACCCAGTACTTC; CDR3aa: CASSESALGETQYF
j_gene: TRBJ2-3; v_gene: TRBV25-1; abundance: NA; d_gene: TRBD2; CDR3nt: TGTGCCAGCAGTGAATCCGGGACTAGCGGGAGAGGTAAAGATACGCAGTATTTT; CDR3aa: CASSESGTSGRGKDTQYF
j_gene: TRBJ2-3; v_gene: TRBV5-1; abundance: NA; d_gene: TRBD1; CDR3nt: TGCGCCAGCAGCTCAGGACAGGGAATAGCGGATACGCAGTATTTT; CDR3aa: CASSSGQGIADTQYF
j_gene: TRBJ2-3; v_gene: TRBV2; abundance: NA; d_gene: TRBD2; CDR3nt: TGTGCCAGCATCAAAGGACTAGCGGGAGATACGCAGTATTTT; CDR3aa: CASIKGLAGDTQYF
j_gene: TRBJ2-5; v_gene: TRBV28; abundance: NA; d_gene: NA; CDR3nt: TGTGCCAGCAGTCCACCCCTACAGGGTGGGCAAGAGACCCAGTACTTC; CDR3aa: CASSPPLQGGQETQYF
j_gene: TRBJ2-3; v_gene: TRBV27; abundance: NA; d_gene: NA; CDR3nt: TGTGCCAGCAGTTTGTATCGTTACACAGATACGCAGTATTTT; CDR3aa: CASSLYRYTDTQYF
j_gene: TRBJ1-5; v_gene: TRBV18; abundance: NA; d_gene: NA; CDR3nt: TGTGCCAGCTCACCGGAAGGTAGGGGACAGCCCCAGCATTTT; CDR3aa: CASSPEGRGQPQHF
j_gene: TRBJ2-5; v_gene: TRBV14; abundance: NA; d_gene: NA; CDR3nt: TGTGCCAGCAGCCAAGGTCGGCACGGGGAAGAGACCCAGTACTTC; CDR3aa: CASSQGRHGEETQYF
j_gene: TRBJ1-2; v_gene: TRBV9; abundance: few; d_gene: NA; CDR3nt: TGTGCCAGCAGCGTAGCCCAGGACATAGGCTATGGCTACACCTTC; CDR3aa: CASSVAQDIGYGYTF
j_gene: TRBJ2-1; v_gene: TRBV2; abundance: NA; d_gene: TRBD2; CDR3nt: TGTGCCAGCAGTCGTTCTAGCGGGAGGGCCAATGAGCAGTTCTTC; CDR3aa: CASSRSSGRANEQFF
j_gene: TRBJ2-7; v_gene: TRBV29-1; abundance: NA; d_gene: NA; CDR3nt: TGCAGCGTTCGCGGACAGTTCAACGAGCAGTACTTC; CDR3aa: CSVRGQFNEQYF
j_gene: TRBJ2-4; v_gene: TRBV21-1; abundance: NA; d_gene: NA; CDR3nt: TGTGCCAGCAGCAATTCGGGGGAAAACATTCAGTACTTC; CDR3aa: CASSNSGENIQYF
j_gene: TRBJ2-3; v_gene: TRBV4-1; abundance: NA; d_gene: TRBD2; CDR3nt: TGCGCCAGCAGCCATGTCTTACTAGCGCGAACCACTAGCACAGATACGCAGTATTTT; CDR3aa: CASSHVLLARTTSTDTQYF
j_gene: TRBJ2-3; v_gene: TRBV18; abundance: NA; d_gene: NA; CDR3nt: TGTGCCAGCTCACCACCCGGGAGCCGAGATACGCAGTATTTT; CDR3aa: CASSPPGSRDTQYF
j_gene: TRBJ2-1; v_gene: TRBV7-2; abundance: NA; d_gene: NA; CDR3nt: TGTGCCAGCAGCTTAGTGGAGGGAGTTGGGGAGCAGTTCTTC; CDR3aa: CASSLVEGVGEQFF
j_gene: TRBJ1-2; v_gene: TRBV18; abundance: few; d_gene: NA; CDR3nt: TGTGCCAGCTCAGAACAGCGGGACCGGGGCTACACCTTC; CDR3aa: CASSEQRDRGYTF
j_gene: TRBJ2-2; v_gene: TRBV27; abundance: NA; d_gene: TRBD1; CDR3nt: TGTGCCCGTTGGAGGGGACAGGGGGCCGGGGAGCTGTTTTTT; CDR3aa: CARWRGQGAGELFF
j_gene: TRBJ2-7; v_gene: TRBV2; abundance: NA; d_gene: TRBD2; CDR3nt: TGTGCCAGCAGCTCAACTAGCGGGAGGGCCCGAGAGCAGTACTTC; CDR3aa: CASSSTSGRAREQYF
j_gene: TRBJ2-1; v_gene: TRBV27; abundance: few; d_gene: TRBD2; CDR3nt: TGTGCCAGCAGTTTATCGAGGGAGGGGCACAATGAGCAGTTCTTC; CDR3aa: CASSLSREGHNEQFF
j_gene: TRBJ2-7; v_gene: TRBV7-9; abundance: many; d_gene: TRBD2; CDR3nt: TGTGCCAGCGCTAGCGGGAGGGCCTATGAGCAGTACTTC; CDR3aa: CASASGRAYEQYF
j_gene: TRBJ1-6; v_gene: TRBV15; abundance: NA; d_gene: TRBD1; CDR3nt: TGTGCCACCAGTCCAGTTCGACAGGGTAATTCACCCCTCCACTTT; CDR3aa: CATSPVRQGNSPLHF
j_gene: TRBJ1-1; v_gene: TRBV9; abundance: few; d_gene: NA; CDR3nt: TGTGCCAGCAGCGTAGCCAGTTGGAACACTGAAGCTTTCTTT; CDR3aa: CASSVASWNTEAFF
j_gene: TRBJ2-1; v_gene: TRBV7-3; abundance: few; d_gene: TRBD2; CDR3nt: TGTGCCAGCAGCCCCGAGGGTAGCGGGTACAATGAGCAGTTCTTC; CDR3aa: CASSPEGSGYNEQFF
j_gene: TRBJ2-5; v_gene: TRBV6-1; abundance: few; d_gene: NA; CDR3nt: TGTGCCAGCAGTGTTGCGGGGCGAGAGACCCAGTACTTC; CDR3aa: CASSVAGRETQYF
j_gene: TRBJ1-4; v_gene: TRBV14; abundance: few; d_gene: NA; CDR3nt: TGTGCCAGCAGCCAAGTTCAAAATGAAAAACTGTTTTTT; CDR3aa: CASSQVQNEKLFF
j_gene: TRBJ2-5; v_gene: TRBV5-4; abundance: few; d_gene: NA; CDR3nt: TGTGCCAGCAGCCCGACAACAGAGCCACAAGAGACCCAGTACTTC; CDR3aa: CASSPTTEPQETQYF